This T cell receptor beta chain is from a study of cytomegalovirus exposure and HLA in healthy donors. Overall study context: Roughly 179 million T cells yielded about 120 million unique TCR beta sequences, as an earlier analysis found.

CDR1 and CDR2 (germline): SGHDT, YYEEEE. The CDR3 length is 16 residues. V lost 2 bases and J lost 2, with 14 bases in between. The primer mix had 60 Vbeta and 13 Jbeta primers. Data came from immunoSEQ multiplex PCR; TCRdb stores just in-frame clones and leaves some out. The table records under 200,000 clones, roughly 80% of them present only once. This clonotype originated in a man aged 50 to 59 in good health and CMV-seropositive. The sample consisted of PBMCs. The chain carries TRBV5-6 and TRBJ1-5, with D tentatively TRBD1 (5 bases). The CDR3 protein is CASSLKEGLRNQPQHF. CDR3 DNA sequence: TGTGCCAGCAGCTTAAAGGAGGGGCTGCGCAATCAGCCCCAGCATTTT.